This T cell receptor (beta chain) was sequenced during a study of post-analysis software for immune sequencing data. Note on this clonotype: Its target is not known.

Germline V lookup: CDR1 LNHNV, CDR2 YYDKDF (reference sequence). Between the trimmed V and J ends, which lost 8 bases and 2 bases, there was a span of 8 bases. CDR3 length equals 12 residues. cDNA libraries of TCR beta carried unique molecular identifiers. A population of roughly 0.85 to 10 million T cells gave rise to 400,000 to 550,000 cDNA molecules. TCRdb recomputed calls from the PCR reads with MiXCR, one row per CDR3 protein. The data contain more than 500,000 distinct CDR3 sequences, under 40% of them singletons. General study points: The normalized Chao1 diversity of multiple sclerosis patients was significantly lower than that of controls. Among 4 or 5 TRBV segments more frequent in patients than controls were TRBV5-6, TRBV5-1 and TRBV20-1.

Source material: blood. The TCR sequence derives from a girl aged 2 to 17 with multiple sclerosis. The chain couples TRBV15 to TRBJ2-3; D is undetermined. CDR3 nucleotides: TGTGCCACCTCCCCGACCACAGATACGCAGTATTTT. It translates to CATSPTTDTQYF. The full variable domain, its missing parts supplied by reference TRBV15 and TRBJ2-3, is DAMVIQNPRYQVTQFGKPVTLSCSQTLNHNVMYWYQQKSSQAPKLLFHYYDKDFNNEADTPDNFQSRRPNTSFCFLDIRSPGLGDTAMYLCATSPTTDTQYFGPGTRLTVL.